This T cell receptor (beta chain) was sequenced during a study of T-cell reconstitution after alpha-beta-depleted transplantation in children. Study-level points and caveats: Approximately two months post-transplant, alpha-beta T cells reportedly originated from several hundred expanded graft clones.

TCRbeta library construction was performed incorporating unique molecular identifiers. TCRdb re-derived calls from the PCR reads in MiXCR, one entry per CDR3 protein. There are 800,000 to 1,000,000 distinct CDR3 sequences in the sample; about 29% occur only once, and approximately 30% lies in the top ten. Regarding this clonotype: Its antigen is unidentified.

The junction had 2 bases not matched to a gene; V was cut back by 2 bases and J by 0 bases. The CDR3 loop spans 15 amino acids. Germline assignment: CDR1 SGHRS and CDR2 YFSETQ. The specimen was PBMCs, mostly from graft donor cells, collected 360 days after TCRalphabeta/CD19-depleted stem cell transplant. The TCR sequence derives from a boy under three years old who had a stem cell transplant for SCID, so the T cells may come from the graft donor. The V call is TRBV5-1, the J call TRBJ2-1; 7 positions match TRBD2. CDR3 in amino acids: CASSFGLGSYNEQFF. CDR3 in DNA: TGCGCCAGCAGCTTCGGACTAGGCTCCTACAATGAGCAGTTCTTC.